These 9 T cell receptor beta chains originate from one sample sequenced in a study of blood T cell repertoires in COVID-19. Produced via immunoSEQ multiplex PCR; TCRdb's table is partial and in-frame only. The sample holds 150,000 to 200,000 clones; approximately 85% are singletons and the top ten take 11%. Sequenced: peripheral blood. The receptors derive from a man aged 60-69 years with active or convalescent COVID-19.

This sequence joins TRBV5-1 and TRBJ1-2, with no clear D. The length of the CDR3 is 14 residues. Germline V CDR1 and CDR2: SGHRS, YFSETQ. Between the trimmed V and J ends, which lost 3 bases and 0 bases, there was a span of 9 bases. CDR3 DNA: TGCGCCAGCAGCTGGGAGGGCTCTAACTATGGCTACACCTTC. It translates to CASSWEGSNYGYTF. Together with reference TRBV5-1 and TRBJ1-2, the CDR3 gives the full variable domain: KAGVTQTPRYLIKTRGQQVTLSCSPISGHRSVSWYQQTPGQGLQFLFEYFSETQRNKGNFPGRFSGRQFSNSRSEMNVSTLELGDSALYLCASSWEGSNYGYTFGSGTRLTVV.

The V call is TRBV19, the J call TRBJ2-7, with 8 bases identical to TRBD2. The CDR3 consists of 14 residues. V lost 2 bases, J lost 3 bases, and 3 bases stayed unmatched. Looked up from germline, CDR1 is LNHDA and CDR2 is SQIVND (reference sequence). The CDR3 protein is CASSIRLAGYEQYF. The CDR3 nucleotides read TGTGCCAGTAGTATACGGCTAGCGGGCTACGAGCAGTACTTC. The whole variable domain, remainder taken from reference TRBV19 and TRBJ2-7, is DGGITQSPKYLFRKEGQNVTLSCEQNLNHDAMYWYRQDPGQGLRLIYYSQIVNDFQKGDIAEGYSVSREKKESFPLTVTSAQKNPTAFYLCASSIRLAGYEQYFGPGTRLTVT.

The chain uses TRBV11-2 and TRBJ2-2; possibly TRBD2 for D (6 bases). The CDR3 spans 15 residues. The V gene lost 4 bases and the J gene lost 3 bases, with 12 bases spanning the gap. Looked up from germline, CDR1 is SGHAT and CDR2 is FQNNGV. The DNA for the CDR3 is TGTGCCAGCAGCTCAGGGACTGCGTACACCGGGGAGCTGTTTTTT. Translation gives CASSSGTAYTGELFF.

The chain couples TRBV29-1 to TRBJ1-1; 11 bases agree with TRBD1. This CDR3 is 15 amino acids long. V shed 6 bases, J shed 5 bases, and the junction held 11 bases outside the gene matches. Germline assignment: CDR1 SQVTM and CDR2 ANQGSEA. The CDR3 sequence: CSVRGTGGMRTEAFF. For the CDR3, the DNA is TGCAGCGTCCGAGGGACAGGGGGTATGAGAACTGAAGCTTTCTTT.

The chain uses TRBV5-1 and TRBJ1-1, with 10 bases lining up with TRBD1. The CDR3 runs 14 residues. The V and J ends lost 4 bases and 11 bases, in that order; junction bases with no gene match: 11. The V gene's germline CDR1 is SGHRS and CDR2 YFSETQ. The CDR3 region has the DNA TGCGCCAGCAGCGTGGGACAGGGGCTCGGTTTGGCTTTCTTT. It encodes CASSVGQGLGLAFF.

The V call is TRBV15, the J call TRBJ1-1; the D gene is possibly TRBD1 (6 bases). Germline loops: CDR1 LNHNV, CDR2 YYDKDF (reference sequence). The CDR3 loop spans 11 amino acids. V gave up 9 bases and J gave up 5 bases, with 10 bases separating them. CDR3 protein: CATRGWTEAFF. The DNA of the CDR3 is TGTGCCACTAGGGGGTGGACTGAAGCTTTCTTT.

The chain has TRBV11-1 and TRBJ1-5, with D possibly being TRBD1 (6 bases). Trimming left V 5 bases short and J 1 base short, with 12 bases between. The CDR3 totals 15 residues. Germline V gives CDR1 SGHAT, CDR2 FQDESV (reference sequence). The CDR3 protein is CASSQGPSSNQPQHF. The DNA of the CDR3 is TGTGCCAGCAGCCAGGGGCCATCCAGCAATCAGCCCCAGCATTTT.

CDR3 in amino acids: CASSPPGTMNTEAFF. DNA for the CDR3: TGTGCCAGCAGTCCGCCTGGGACAATGAACACTGAAGCTTTCTTT. The V call is TRBV6-5, the J call TRBJ1-1; tentative D call: TRBD1 (6 bases). From germline, CDR1 is MNHEY and CDR2 SVGAGI. The CDR3 extends over 15 amino acids. V lost 5 bases to trimming and J lost 0 bases, with 13 bases between them.

This rearrangement joins TRBV10-3 to TRBJ2-7, with a weak D call TRBD1 (7 bases). Germline V gene lookup returns CDR1 ENHRY and CDR2 SYGVKD. The CDR3 sequence is 16 residues long. V lost 2 bases and J lost 1, with 15 bases in between. The CDR3 nucleotides read TGTGCCATCAGTGAGGTCGGGCAGGGGGGATCCTACGAGCAGTACTTC. It encodes CAISEVGQGGSYEQYF.